Only one count was recorded for the clone carrying this T cell receptor beta chain. Antigen: not known. The data were taken from a study of blood T cells in healthy people across ages. Whole-study results and caveats: Unknown CMV status may confound age-related changes in expanded clones. Observed TCR beta diversity per million T cells went down as age went up. This fall followed a roughly linear course with age. Calculation of diversity from one million T cells yielded estimates considered to be underestimates.

This CDR3 has 13 residues. In germline, CDR1 is SEHNR, CDR2 FQNEAQ (reference sequence). The V gene lost 11 bases and the J gene lost 2 bases, with 10 bases spanning the gap. The use of a sample-barcoded 5' primer and a J-beta primer mix characterized a second PCR of 7 to 11 cycles. The template-switch adaptor, which had 12 random nucleotides, put a tag on each cDNA molecule. TCRdb independently ran MiXCR on the 5' RACE reads; one entry per CDR3 protein. This repertoire shows over 1,300,000 distinct CDR3 sequences, approximately 59% found once; its top ten account for about 6.3%. The sequence derives from a man between 18 and 29 years old in good health. The sequenced sample was blood. The chain carries TRBV7-9 and TRBJ2-6, with unresolved D. The CDR3 coding sequence is TGTGCCTTCCCGCAGGCTGGGGCCAACGTCCTGACTTTC. It translates to CAFPQAGANVLTF.